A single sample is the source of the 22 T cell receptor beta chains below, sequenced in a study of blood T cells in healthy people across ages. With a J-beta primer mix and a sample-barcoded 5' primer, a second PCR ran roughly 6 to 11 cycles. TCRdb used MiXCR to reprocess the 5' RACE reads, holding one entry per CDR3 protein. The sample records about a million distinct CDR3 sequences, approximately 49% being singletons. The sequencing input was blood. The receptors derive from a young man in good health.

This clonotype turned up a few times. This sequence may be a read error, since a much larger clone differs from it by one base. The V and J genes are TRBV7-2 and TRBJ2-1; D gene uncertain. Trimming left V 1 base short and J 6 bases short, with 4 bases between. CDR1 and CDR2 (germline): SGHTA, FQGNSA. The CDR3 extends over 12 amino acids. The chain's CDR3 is CASSLESNEQFF. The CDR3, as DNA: TGTGCCAGCAGCTTAGAAAGCAATGAGCAGTTCTTC.

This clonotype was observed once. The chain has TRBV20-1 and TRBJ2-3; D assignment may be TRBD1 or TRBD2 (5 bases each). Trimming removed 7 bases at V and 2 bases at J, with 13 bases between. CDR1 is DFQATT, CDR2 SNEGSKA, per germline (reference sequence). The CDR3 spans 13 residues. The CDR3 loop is CSEGAGNTDTQYF. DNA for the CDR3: TGCAGTGAAGGGGCGGGCAACACAGATACGCAGTATTTT.

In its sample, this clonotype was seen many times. The CDR3 DNA is TGCAGCGGCGAGACAGGGGGCAGGGATACGCAGTATTTT. Encoded protein: CSGETGGRDTQYF. This chain connects TRBV29-1 to TRBJ2-3; 10 bases match TRBD1. There are 13 residues in the CDR3. CDR1 and CDR2 (germline): SQVTM, ANQGSEA. V shed 7 bases and J 6 bases; nucleotides not matched to a gene: 7.

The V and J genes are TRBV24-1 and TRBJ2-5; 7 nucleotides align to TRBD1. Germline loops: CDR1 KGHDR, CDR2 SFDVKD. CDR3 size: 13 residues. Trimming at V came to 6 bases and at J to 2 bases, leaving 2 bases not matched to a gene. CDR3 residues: CATSYRGQETQYF. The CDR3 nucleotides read TGTGCCACCAGTTACAGGGGACAAGAGACCCAGTACTTC.

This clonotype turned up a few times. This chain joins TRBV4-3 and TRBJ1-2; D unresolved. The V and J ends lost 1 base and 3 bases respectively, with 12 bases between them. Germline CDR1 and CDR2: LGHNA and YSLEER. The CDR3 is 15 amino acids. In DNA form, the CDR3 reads TGCGCCAGCAGCCAAGTTAACCAGGTGGACTATGGCTACACCTTC. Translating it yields CASSQVNQVDYGYTF.

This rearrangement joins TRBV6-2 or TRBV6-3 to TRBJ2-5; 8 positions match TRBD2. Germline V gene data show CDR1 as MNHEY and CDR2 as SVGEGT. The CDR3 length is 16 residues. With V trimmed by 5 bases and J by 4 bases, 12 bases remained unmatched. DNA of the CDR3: TGTGCCAGCAGTAAGGGGACCGGGGGGGCCATAGAGACCCAGTACTTC. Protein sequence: CASSKGTGGAIETQYF.

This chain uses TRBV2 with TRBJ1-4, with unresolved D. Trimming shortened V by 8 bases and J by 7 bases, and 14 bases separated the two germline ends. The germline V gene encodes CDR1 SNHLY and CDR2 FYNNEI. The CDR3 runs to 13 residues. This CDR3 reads CASGHEEGEKLFF. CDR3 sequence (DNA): TGTGCCAGCGGGCACGAGGAGGGTGAAAAACTGTTTTTT.

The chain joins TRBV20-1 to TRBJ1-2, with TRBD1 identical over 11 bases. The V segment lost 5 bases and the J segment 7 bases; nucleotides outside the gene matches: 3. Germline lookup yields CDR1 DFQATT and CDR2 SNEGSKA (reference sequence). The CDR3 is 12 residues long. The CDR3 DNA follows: TGCAGTGCTCCGGGACAGGGGGGTGGCTACACCTTC. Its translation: CSAPGQGGGYTF.

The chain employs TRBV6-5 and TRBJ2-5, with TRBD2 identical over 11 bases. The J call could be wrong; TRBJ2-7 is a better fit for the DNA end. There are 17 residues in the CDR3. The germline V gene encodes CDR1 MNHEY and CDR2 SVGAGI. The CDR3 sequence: CASSYSIGLAGMGEQYF. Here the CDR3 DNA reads TGTGCCAGCAGTTACTCGATAGGACTAGCGGGTATGGGCGAGCAGTACTTC.

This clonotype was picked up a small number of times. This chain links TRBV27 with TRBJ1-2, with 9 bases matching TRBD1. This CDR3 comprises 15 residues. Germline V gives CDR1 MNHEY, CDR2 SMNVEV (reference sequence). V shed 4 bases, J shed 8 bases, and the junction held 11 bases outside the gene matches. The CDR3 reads CASSSYLQGAGGYTF. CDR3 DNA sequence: TGTGCCAGCAGTTCATACCTACAGGGGGCGGGGGGCTACACCTTC.

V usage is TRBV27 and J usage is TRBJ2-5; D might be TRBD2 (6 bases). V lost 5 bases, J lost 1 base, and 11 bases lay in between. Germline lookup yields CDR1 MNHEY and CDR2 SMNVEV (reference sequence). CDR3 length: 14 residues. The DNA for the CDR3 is TGTGCCAGCAGTCCTGGAGGGTTCCAAGAGACCCAGTACTTC. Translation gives CASSPGGFQETQYF.

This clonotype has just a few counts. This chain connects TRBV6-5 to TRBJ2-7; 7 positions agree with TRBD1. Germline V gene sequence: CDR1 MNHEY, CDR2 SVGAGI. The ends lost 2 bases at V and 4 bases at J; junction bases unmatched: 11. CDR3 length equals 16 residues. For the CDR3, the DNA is TGTGCCAGCAGTTACACGTGGCGACAGGGTGGGTACGAGCAGTACTTC. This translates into CASSYTWRQGGYEQYF.

In DNA form, the CDR3 reads TGTGCCATCAGTGAGGGTTGGGGCAGTGGGGATCAGCCCCAGCATTTT. Its protein product is CAISEGWGSGDQPQHF. The chain is built from TRBV10-3 and TRBJ1-5, with a possible D match to TRBD1 (5 bases). CDR1 and CDR2 (germline): ENHRY, SYGVKD. This CDR3 is built from 16 residues. V gave up 2 bases and J gave up 5 bases, with 16 bases separating them.

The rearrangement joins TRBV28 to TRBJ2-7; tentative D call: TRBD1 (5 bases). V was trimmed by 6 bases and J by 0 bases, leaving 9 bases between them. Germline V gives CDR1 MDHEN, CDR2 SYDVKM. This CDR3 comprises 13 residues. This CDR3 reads CASREGVSYEQYF. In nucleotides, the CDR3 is TGTGCCAGCAGAGAAGGGGTCTCCTACGAGCAGTACTTC.

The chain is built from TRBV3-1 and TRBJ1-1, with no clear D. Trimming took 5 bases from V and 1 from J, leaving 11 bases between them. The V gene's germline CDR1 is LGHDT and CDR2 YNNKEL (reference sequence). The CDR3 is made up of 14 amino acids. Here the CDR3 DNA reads TGTGCCAGCAGCAATAACGACCAGAACACTGAAGCTTTCTTT. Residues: CASSNNDQNTEAFF.

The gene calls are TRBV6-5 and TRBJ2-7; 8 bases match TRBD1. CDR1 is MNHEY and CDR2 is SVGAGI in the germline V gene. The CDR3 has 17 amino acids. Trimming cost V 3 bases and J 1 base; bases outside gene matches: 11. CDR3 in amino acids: CASSYEGVRQGSYEQYF. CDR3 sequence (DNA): TGTGCCAGCAGTTATGAGGGGGTCCGACAGGGGTCCTACGAGCAGTACTTC.

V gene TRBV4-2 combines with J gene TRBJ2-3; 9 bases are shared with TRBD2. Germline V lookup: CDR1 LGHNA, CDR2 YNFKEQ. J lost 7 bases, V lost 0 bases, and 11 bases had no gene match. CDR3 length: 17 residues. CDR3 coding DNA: TGTGCCAGCAGCCAAGAGGGGGCTAGCGGGGAGTCAAATACGCAGTATTTT. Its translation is CASSQEGASGESNTQYF.

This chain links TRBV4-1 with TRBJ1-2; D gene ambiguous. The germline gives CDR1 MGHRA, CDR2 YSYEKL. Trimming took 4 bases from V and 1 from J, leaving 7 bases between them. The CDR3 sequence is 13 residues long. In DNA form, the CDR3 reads TGCGCCAGCAGCCCGAATCATAACTATGGCTACACCTTC. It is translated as CASSPNHNYGYTF.

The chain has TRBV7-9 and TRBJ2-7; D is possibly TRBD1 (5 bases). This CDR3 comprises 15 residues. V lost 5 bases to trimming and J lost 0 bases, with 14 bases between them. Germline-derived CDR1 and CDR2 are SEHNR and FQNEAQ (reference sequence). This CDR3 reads CASSGISRASYEQYF. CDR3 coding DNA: TGTGCCAGCAGCGGTATCTCCAGGGCCTCCTACGAGCAGTACTTC.

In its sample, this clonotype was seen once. CDR3: CASSFMGRTGFYEQYF. CDR3 nucleotides: TGTGCCAGCAGTTTTATGGGCAGGACAGGGTTCTACGAGCAGTACTTC. This sequence joins TRBV12-3 or TRBV12-4 and TRBJ2-7, with 8 bases identical to TRBD1. V lost 3 bases and J lost 3; bases outside the gene matches: 10. This CDR3 is built from 16 residues.

In DNA, the CDR3 is TGTGCCAGCAGCCGCGGGACTAGCGGAGGTCGGGATACGCAGTATTTT. It yields the protein CASSRGTSGGRDTQYF. The chain recombines TRBV4-2 with TRBJ2-3, with TRBD2 matching 11 bases. V was pared by 4 bases and J by 6 bases, with 9 bases of the junction left unmatched. The V gene's germline CDR1 is LGHNA and CDR2 YNFKEQ. The CDR3 has 16 residues.

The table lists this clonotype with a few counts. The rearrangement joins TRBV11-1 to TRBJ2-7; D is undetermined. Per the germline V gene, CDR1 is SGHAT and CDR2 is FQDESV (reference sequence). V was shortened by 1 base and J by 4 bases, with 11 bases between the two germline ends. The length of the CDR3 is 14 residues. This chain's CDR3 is CASSLESLVYEQYF. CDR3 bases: TGTGCCAGCAGCTTAGAAAGCTTGGTTTACGAGCAGTACTTC.